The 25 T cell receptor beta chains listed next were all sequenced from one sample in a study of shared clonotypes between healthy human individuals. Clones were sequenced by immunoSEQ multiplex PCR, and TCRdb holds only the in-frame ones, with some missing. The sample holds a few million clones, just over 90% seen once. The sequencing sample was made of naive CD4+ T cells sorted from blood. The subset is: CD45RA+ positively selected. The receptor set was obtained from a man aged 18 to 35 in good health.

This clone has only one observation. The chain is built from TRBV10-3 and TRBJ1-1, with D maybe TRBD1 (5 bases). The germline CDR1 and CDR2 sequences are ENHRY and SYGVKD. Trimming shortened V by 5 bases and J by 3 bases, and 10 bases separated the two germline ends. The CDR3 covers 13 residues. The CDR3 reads CAISSRDYTEAFF. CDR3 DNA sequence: TGTGCCATCAGTTCCAGGGACTACACTGAAGCTTTCTTT.

The CDR3 spells CASSLVTGPYNEQFF. CDR3 in DNA: TGCGCCAGCAGCTTGGTGACAGGGCCTTACAATGAGCAGTTCTTC. The chain couples TRBV5-1 to TRBJ2-1; 7 bases are shared with TRBD1. V was clipped by 0 bases and J by 4 bases; unmatched bases: 4. The CDR3 runs to 15 residues. Germline CDR1 SGHRS, CDR2 YFSETQ.

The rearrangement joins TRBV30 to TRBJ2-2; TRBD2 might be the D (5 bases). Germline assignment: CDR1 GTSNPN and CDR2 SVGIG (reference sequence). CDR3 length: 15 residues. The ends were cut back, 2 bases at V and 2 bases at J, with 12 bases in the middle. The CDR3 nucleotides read TGTGCCTGGAGTCGTGTAAGCGGTAACACCGGGGAGCTGTTTTTT. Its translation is CAWSRVSGNTGELFF.

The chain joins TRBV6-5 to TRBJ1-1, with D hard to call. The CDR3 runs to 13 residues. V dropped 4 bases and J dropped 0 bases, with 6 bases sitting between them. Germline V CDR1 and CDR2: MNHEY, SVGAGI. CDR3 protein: CASSSWLNTEAFF. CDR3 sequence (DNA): TGTGCCAGCAGTTCGTGGCTGAACACTGAAGCTTTCTTT.

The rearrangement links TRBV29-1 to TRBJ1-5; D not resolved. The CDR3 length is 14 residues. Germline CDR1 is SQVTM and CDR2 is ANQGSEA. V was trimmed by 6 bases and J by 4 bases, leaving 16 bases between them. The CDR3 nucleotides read TGCAGCGTCGCCGATCAGGATCCAAATCAGCCCCAGCATTTT. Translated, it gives CSVADQDPNQPQHF.

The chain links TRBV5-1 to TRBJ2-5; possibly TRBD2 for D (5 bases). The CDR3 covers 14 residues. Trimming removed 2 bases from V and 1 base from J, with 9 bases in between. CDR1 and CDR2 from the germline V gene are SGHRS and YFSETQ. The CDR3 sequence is CASSFSSGQETQYF. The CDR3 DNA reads TGCGCCAGCAGCTTCAGCAGCGGCCAAGAGACCCAGTACTTC.

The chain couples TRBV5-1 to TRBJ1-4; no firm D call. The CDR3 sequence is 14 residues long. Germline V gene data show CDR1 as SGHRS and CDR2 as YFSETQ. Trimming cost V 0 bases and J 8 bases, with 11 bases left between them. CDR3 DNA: TGCGCCAGCAGCTTGGGGGGTAGTTGGGAAAAACTGTTTTTT. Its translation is CASSLGGSWEKLFF.

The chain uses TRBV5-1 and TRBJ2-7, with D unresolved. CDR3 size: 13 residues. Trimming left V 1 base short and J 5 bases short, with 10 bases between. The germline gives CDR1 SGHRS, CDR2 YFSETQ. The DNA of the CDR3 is TGCGCCAGCAGCTTGCAGTATACGGACGAGCAGTACTTC. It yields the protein CASSLQYTDEQYF. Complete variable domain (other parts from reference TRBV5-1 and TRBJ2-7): KAGVTQTPRYLIKTRGQQVTLSCSPISGHRSVSWYQQTPGQGLQFLFEYFSETQRNKGNFPGRFSGRQFSNSRSEMNVSTLELGDSALYLCASSLQYTDEQYFGPGTRLTVT.

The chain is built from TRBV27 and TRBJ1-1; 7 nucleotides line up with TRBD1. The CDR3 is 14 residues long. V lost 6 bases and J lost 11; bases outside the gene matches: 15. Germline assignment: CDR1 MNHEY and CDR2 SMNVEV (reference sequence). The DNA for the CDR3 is TGTGCCAGCAGAGAGTTTGCACAGGGGACGAAGGCTTTCTTT. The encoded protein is CASREFAQGTKAFF.

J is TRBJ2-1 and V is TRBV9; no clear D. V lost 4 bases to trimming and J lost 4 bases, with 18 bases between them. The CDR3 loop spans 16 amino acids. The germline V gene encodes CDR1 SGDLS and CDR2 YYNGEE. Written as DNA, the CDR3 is TGTGCCAGCAGCCCCGGCCAGCCCCCCGGGTACAATGAGCAGTTCTTC. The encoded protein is CASSPGQPPGYNEQFF.

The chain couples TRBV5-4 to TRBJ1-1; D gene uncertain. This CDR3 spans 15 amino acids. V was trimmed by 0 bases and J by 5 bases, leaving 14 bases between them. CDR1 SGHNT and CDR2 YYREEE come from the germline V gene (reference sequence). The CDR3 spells CASSLAGQPWTEAFF. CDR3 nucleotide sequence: TGTGCCAGCAGCTTGGCAGGTCAACCCTGGACTGAAGCTTTCTTT.

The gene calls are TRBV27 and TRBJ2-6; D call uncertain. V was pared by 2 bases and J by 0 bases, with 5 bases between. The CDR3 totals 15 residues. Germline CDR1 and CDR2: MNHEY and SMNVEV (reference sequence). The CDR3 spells CASSLTPSGANVLTF. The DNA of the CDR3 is TGTGCCAGCAGTTTAACCCCCTCTGGGGCCAACGTCCTGACTTTC.

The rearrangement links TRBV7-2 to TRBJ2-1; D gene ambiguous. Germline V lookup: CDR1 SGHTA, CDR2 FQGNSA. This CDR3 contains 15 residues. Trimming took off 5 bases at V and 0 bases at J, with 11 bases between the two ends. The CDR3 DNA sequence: TGTGCCAGCAGCCCGCGCGGTAGCTCCTACAATGAGCAGTTCTTC. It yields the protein CASSPRGSSYNEQFF. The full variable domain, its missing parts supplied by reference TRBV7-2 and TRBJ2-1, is GAGVSQSPSNKVTEKGKDVELRCDPISGHTALYWYRQSLGQGLEFLIYFQGNSAPDKSGLPSDRFSAERTGGSVSTLTIQRTQQEDSAVYLCASSPRGSSYNEQFFGPGTRLTVL.

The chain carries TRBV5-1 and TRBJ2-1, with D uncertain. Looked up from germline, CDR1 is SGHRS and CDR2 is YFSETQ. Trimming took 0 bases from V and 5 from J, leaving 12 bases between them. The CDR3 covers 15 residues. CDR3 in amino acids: CASSLAPQRHNEQFF. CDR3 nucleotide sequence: TGCGCCAGCAGCTTGGCACCCCAACGGCACAATGAGCAGTTCTTC.

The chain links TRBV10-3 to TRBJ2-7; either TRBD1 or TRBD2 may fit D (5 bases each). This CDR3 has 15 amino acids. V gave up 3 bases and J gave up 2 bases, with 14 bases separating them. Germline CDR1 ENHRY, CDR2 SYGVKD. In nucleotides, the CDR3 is TGTGCCATCAGTGACGCCGGGACCGTCGCCTACGAGCAGTACTTC. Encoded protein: CAISDAGTVAYEQYF.

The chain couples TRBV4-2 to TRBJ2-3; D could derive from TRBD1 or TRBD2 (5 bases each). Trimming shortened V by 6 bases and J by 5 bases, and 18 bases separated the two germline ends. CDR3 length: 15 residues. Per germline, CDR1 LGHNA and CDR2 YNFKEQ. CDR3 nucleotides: TGTGCCAGCAGTCTTGGGACCGTTGATGGAGATACGCAGTATTTT. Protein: CASSLGTVDGDTQYF.

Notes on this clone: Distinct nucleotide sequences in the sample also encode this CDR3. The CDR3 sequence is CASSYGTKYEQYF. The CDR3 DNA is TGTGCCAGCAGTTACGGGACTAAATACGAGCAGTACTTC. The chain uses TRBV6-5 and TRBJ2-7, with 7 bases lining up with TRBD2. Germline loops: CDR1 MNHEY, CDR2 SVGAGI. The CDR3 is 13 residues long. V trimming: 2 bases; J trimming: 4 bases; junction bases outside the gene matches: 2.

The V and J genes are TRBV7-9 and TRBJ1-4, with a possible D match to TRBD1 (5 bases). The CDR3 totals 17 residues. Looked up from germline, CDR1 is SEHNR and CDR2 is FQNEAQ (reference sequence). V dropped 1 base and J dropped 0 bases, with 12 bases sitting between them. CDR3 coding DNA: TGTGCCAGCAGCTTAGGACAGATCACAGCAACTAATGAAAAACTGTTTTTT. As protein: CASSLGQITATNEKLFF.

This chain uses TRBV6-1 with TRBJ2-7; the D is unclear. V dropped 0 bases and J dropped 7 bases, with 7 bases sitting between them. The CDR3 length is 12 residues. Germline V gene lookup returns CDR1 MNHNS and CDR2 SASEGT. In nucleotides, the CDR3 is TGTGCCAGCAGTGAAGCGGTCAGGGAGCAGTACTTC. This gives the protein CASSEAVREQYF.

The CDR3 region is CASSYLPTGTGNTIYF. The DNA of the CDR3 is TGTGCCAGCAGTTACTTACCGACAGGGACTGGAAACACCATATATTTT. The chain uses TRBV6-6 and TRBJ1-3; 7 nucleotides agree with TRBD1. Germline V gene sequence: CDR1 MNHNY, CDR2 SVGAGI (reference sequence). CDR3 length: 16 amino acids. The trim removed 1 base at V and 2 bases at J, leaving 5 bases unmatched.

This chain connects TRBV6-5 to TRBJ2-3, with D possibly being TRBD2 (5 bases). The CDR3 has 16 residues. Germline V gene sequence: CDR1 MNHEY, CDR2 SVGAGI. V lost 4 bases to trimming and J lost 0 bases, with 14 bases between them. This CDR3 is CASSSFGGGSTDTQYF. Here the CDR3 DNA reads TGTGCCAGCAGTTCGTTCGGCGGAGGTAGCACAGATACGCAGTATTTT.

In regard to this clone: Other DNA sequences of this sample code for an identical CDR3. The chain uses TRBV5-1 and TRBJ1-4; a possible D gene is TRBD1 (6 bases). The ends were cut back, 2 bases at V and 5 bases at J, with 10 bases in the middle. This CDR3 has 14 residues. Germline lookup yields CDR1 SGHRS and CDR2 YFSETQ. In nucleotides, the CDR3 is TGCGCCAGCAGCTTCGGCCAGGGGAATGAAAAACTGTTTTTT. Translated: CASSFGQGNEKLFF. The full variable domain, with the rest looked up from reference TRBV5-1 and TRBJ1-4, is KAGVTQTPRYLIKTRGQQVTLSCSPISGHRSVSWYQQTPGQGLQFLFEYFSETQRNKGNFPGRFSGRQFSNSRSEMNVSTLELGDSALYLCASSFGQGNEKLFFGSGTQLSVL.

This CDR3 reads CASSTGVGWGTEAFF. The DNA for the CDR3 is TGTGCCAGTAGTACGGGAGTGGGGTGGGGCACTGAAGCTTTCTTT. The chain combines TRBV19 with TRBJ1-1; D is undetermined. With 4 bases removed from V and 4 bases from J, the gap between germline ends came to 16 bases. Germline V CDR1 and CDR2: LNHDA, SQIVND (reference sequence). The CDR3 has 15 residues.

The CDR3 sequence is CASSGRASGGTSPSYEQYF. The CDR3 nucleotides are TGTGCCAGCAGTGGACGGGCTAGCGGGGGGACATCCCCCTCCTACGAGCAGTACTTC. V usage is TRBV6-1 and J usage is TRBJ2-7, with 11 bases that match TRBD2. This CDR3 spans 19 amino acids. Germline CDR1 is MNHNS and CDR2 is SASEGT. With 4 bases clipped from V and 0 bases from J, the junction kept 14 bases outside the gene matches.

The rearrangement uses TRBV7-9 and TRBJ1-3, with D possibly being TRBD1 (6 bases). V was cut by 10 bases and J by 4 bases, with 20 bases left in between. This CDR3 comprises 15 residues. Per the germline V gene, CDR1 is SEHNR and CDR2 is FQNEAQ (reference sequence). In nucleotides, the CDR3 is TGTGCCACCGAAATCAAACAGGGAGGAGGAAACACCATATATTTT. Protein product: CATEIKQGGGNTIYF.